This TCR beta chain was captured in a study of vaccination and CD4 T cells after COVID-19. Study at large: Timing of post-vaccine sample collection was a median 72 days after dose two, with a range of 14 to 241. Study-level findings and limits: From around 21 to 38, the median of SARS-CoV-2-reactive clonotypes rose without reaching significance.

Of note for this clonotype: The antigen is unknown.

There are 14 residues in the CDR3. V was clipped by 0 bases and J by 3 bases, with 9 bases between them. CDR1 and CDR2 (germline): SGHDT, YYEEEE. Treatment noted: approximately nine-day PBMC culture with coronavirus spike peptide pools or control peptides (ViraFEST assay). Sequenced with the Oncomine TCR Beta short-read assay was DNA taken from cultured CD4+ T cells. Using its own MiXCR run on the PCR reads, TCRdb lists one record per CDR3 protein. This sample has around 20,000 distinct CDR3 sequences; around 40% occur once, and the top ten carry under 9.5%. The V gene is TRBV5-6, the J gene TRBJ1-1; D gene ambiguous. The clonotype was recovered from a human donor who had recovered from COVID-19. The sequences come from CD4+ T cells from blood, cultured in vitro, collected after SARS-CoV-2 vaccination. CDR3 in amino acids: CASSLVYADTEAFF. The DNA for the CDR3 is TGTGCCAGCAGCTTGGTATATGCGGACACTGAAGCTTTCTTT.